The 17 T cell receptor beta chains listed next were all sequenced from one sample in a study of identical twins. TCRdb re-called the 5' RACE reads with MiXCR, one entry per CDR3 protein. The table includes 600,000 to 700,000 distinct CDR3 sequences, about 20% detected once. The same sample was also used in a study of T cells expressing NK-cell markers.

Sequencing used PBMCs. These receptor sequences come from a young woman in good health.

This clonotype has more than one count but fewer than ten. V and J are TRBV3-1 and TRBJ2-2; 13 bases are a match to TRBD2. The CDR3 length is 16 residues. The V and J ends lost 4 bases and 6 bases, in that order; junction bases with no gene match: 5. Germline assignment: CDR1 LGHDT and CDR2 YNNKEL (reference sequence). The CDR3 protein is CASSRLGLAGAGELFF. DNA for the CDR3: TGTGCCAGCAGCCGCTTAGGACTAGCGGGGGCCGGGGAGCTGTTTTTT.

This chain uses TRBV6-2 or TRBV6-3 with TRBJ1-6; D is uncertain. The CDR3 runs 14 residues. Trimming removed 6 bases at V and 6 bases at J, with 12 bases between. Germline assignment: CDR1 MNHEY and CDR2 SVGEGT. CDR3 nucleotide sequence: TGTGCCAGCAGACGACGGGAGCTTAATTCACCCCTCCACTTT. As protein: CASRRRELNSPLHF.

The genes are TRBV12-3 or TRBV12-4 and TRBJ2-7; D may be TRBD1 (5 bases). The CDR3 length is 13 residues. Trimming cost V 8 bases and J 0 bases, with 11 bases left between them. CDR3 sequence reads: CASQDTSSYEQYF. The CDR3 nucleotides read TGTGCCAGCCAGGACACGTCCTCCTACGAGCAGTACTTC.

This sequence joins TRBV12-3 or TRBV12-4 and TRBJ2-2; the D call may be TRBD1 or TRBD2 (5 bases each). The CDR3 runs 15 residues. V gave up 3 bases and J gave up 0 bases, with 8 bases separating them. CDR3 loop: CASSLGEANTGELFF. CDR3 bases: TGTGCCAGCAGTTTGGGGGAAGCGAACACCGGGGAGCTGTTTTTT.

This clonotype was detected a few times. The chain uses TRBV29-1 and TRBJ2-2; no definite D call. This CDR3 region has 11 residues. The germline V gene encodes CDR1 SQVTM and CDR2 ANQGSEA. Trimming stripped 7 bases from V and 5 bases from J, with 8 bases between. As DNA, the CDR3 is TGCAGCGCAGGAGAGACCGGGGAGCTGTTTTTT. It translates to CSAGETGELFF.

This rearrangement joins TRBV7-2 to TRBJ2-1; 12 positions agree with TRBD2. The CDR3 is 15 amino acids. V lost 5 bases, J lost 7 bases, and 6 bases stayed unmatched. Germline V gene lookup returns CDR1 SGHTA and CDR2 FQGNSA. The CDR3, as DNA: TGTGCCAGCAGCATTACTAGCGGGGGGTGGAATGAGCAGTTCTTC. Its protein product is CASSITSGGWNEQFF.

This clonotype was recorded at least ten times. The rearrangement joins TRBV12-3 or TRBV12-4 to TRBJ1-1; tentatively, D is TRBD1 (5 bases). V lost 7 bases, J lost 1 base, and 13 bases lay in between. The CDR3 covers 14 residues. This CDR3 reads CASTPGGANTEAFF. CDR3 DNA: TGTGCCAGCACCCCGGGGGGAGCGAACACTGAAGCTTTCTTT.

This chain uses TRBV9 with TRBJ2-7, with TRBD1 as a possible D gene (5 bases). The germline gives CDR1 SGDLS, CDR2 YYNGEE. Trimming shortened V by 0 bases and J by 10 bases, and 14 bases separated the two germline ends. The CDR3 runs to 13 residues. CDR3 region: CASSVGPQAAQYF. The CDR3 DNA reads TGTGCCAGCAGCGTAGGGCCACAGGCGGCCCAGTACTTC.

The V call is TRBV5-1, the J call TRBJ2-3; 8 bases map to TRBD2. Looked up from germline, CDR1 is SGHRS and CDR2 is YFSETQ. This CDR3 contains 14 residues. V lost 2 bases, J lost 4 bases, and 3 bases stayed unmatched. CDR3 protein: CASSFSGVADTQYF. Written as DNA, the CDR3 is TGCGCCAGCAGCTTTAGCGGGGTGGCAGATACGCAGTATTTT.

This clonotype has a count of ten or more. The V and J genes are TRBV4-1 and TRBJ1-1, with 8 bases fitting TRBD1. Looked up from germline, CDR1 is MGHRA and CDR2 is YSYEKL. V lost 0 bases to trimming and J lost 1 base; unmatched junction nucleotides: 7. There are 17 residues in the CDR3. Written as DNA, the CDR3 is TGCGCCAGCAGCCAAGATCCCTGGGGACAGGCGAACACTGAAGCTTTCTTT. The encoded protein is CASSQDPWGQANTEAFF.

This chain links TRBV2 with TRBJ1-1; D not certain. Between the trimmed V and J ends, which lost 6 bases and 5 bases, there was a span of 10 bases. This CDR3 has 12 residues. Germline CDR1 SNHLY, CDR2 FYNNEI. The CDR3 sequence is CASRKIGTEAFF. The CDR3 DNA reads TGTGCCAGCAGGAAGATTGGGACTGAAGCTTTCTTT.

The CDR3 sequence: CASSGLAGAYEQYF. The CDR3 DNA follows: TGTGCCAGCAGCGGACTAGCGGGGGCCTACGAGCAGTACTTC. V usage is TRBV9 and J usage is TRBJ2-7, with 12 bases lining up with TRBD2. This CDR3 contains 14 residues. CDR1 SGDLS and CDR2 YYNGEE come from the germline V gene. Trimming cost V 3 bases and J 2 bases; bases outside gene matches: 0.

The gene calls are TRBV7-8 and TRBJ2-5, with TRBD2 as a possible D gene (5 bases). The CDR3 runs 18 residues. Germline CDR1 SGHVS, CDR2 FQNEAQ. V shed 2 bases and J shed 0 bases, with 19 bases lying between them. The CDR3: CASSLKHPTRKHQETQYF. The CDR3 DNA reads TGTGCCAGCAGCTTAAAACACCCAACTAGGAAGCACCAAGAGACCCAGTACTTC.

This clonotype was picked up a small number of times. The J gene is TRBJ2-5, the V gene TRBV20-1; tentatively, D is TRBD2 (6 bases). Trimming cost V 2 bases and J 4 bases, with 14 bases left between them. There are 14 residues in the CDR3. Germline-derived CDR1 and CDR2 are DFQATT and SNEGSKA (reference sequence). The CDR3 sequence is CSARTTGGGETQYF. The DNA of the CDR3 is TGCAGTGCTAGAACAACTGGGGGAGGAGAGACCCAGTACTTC.

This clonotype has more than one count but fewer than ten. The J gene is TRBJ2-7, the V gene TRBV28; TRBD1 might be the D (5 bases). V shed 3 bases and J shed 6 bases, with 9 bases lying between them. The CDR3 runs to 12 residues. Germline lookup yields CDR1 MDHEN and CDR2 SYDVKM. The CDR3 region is CASSFPRAEQYF. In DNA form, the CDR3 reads TGTGCCAGCAGTTTTCCCAGGGCCGAGCAGTACTTC.

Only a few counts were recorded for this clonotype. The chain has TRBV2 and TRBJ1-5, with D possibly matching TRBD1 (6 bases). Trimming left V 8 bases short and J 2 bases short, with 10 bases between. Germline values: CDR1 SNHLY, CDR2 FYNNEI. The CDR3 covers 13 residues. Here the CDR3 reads CASGYRGNQPQHF. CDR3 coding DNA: TGTGCCAGCGGGTACAGGGGCAATCAGCCCCAGCATTTT.

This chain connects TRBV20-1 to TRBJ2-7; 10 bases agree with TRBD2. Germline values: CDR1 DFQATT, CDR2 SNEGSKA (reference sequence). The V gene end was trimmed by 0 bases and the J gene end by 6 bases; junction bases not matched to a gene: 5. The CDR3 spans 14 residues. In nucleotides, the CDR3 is TGCAGTGCTAGAGATCCTAGACTAGCGGGCGAGCAGTACTTC. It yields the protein CSARDPRLAGEQYF.